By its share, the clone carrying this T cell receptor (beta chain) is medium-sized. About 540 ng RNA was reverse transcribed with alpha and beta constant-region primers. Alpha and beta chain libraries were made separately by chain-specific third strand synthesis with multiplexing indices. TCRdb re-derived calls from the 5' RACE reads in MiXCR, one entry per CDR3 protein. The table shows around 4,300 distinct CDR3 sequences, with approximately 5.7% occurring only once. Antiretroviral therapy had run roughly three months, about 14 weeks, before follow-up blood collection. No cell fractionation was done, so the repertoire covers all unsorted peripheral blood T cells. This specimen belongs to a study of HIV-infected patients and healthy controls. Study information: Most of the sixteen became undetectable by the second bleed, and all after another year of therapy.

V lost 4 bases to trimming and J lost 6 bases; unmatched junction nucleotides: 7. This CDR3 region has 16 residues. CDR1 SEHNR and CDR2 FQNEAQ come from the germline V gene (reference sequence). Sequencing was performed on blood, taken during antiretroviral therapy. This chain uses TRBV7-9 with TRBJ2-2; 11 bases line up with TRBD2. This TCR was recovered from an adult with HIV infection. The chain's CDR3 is CASSSPLAGGAGELFF. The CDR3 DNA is TGTGCCAGCAGCTCCCCTCTAGCGGGAGGCGCCGGGGAGCTGTTTTTT.